This is a list of T cell receptor beta chains from one sample in a study of regulatory T cells in long-lasting Graves disease. One entry per CDR3 protein results from TCRdb running MiXCR on the multiplex PCR reads. The repertoire holds approximately 470,000 distinct CDR3 sequences, with under 20% as singletons. These same records also appear under a second study, on T cells in Graves' hyperthyroidism and ophthalmopathy.

The source material was peripheral blood mononuclear cells (PBMCs), sampled at new diagnosis, from a patient treated with antithyroid drugs. These receptors were collected from a man between 35 and 55 years old with Graves disease. The CDR3 runs from the conserved cysteine through the conserved F or W.

CDR3 protein: CASSLNGLAELSTDTQYF; V gene: TRBV5-1; J gene: TRBJ2-3
CDR3 protein: CASSAISGSDEQFF; V gene: TRBV5-6; J gene: TRBJ2-1
CDR3 protein: CASSLRGPQDF; V gene: TRBV28; J gene: TRBJ1-2
CDR3 protein: CASSYSGSRTDTQYF; V gene: TRBV6-2/TRBV6-3; J gene: TRBJ2-3
CDR3 protein: CASSQTGGDYNEQFF; V gene: TRBV12-3/TRBV12-4; J gene: TRBJ2-1
CDR3 protein: CASSLTSGREDTQYF; V gene: TRBV7-9; J gene: TRBJ2-3
CDR3 protein: CASSLGLAAAGTDTQYF; V gene: TRBV28; J gene: TRBJ2-3
CDR3 protein: CASSSRSSGSTGELFF; V gene: TRBV5-1; J gene: TRBJ2-2
CDR3 protein: CASSFSSGDYNEQFF; V gene: TRBV11-2; J gene: TRBJ2-1
CDR3 protein: CSVTGLNEKLFF; V gene: TRBV29-1; J gene: TRBJ1-4
CDR3 protein: CASDQMSGSLRTQYF; V gene: TRBV19; J gene: TRBJ2-3
CDR3 protein: CASSAGARGNQPQHF; V gene: TRBV2; J gene: TRBJ1-5
CDR3 protein: CASSLRDRGYEQYF; V gene: TRBV7-3; J gene: TRBJ2-7
CDR3 protein: CASSPHRGESAEQFF; V gene: TRBV5-1; J gene: TRBJ2-1
CDR3 protein: CASRKQGASYEQYF; V gene: TRBV5-1; J gene: TRBJ2-7
CDR3 protein: CSAKVAGGGNEQYF; V gene: TRBV20-1; J gene: TRBJ2-7
CDR3 protein: CASSLDRGIYEQYF; V gene: TRBV11-2; J gene: TRBJ2-7
CDR3 protein: CASSGQAGTDTQYF; V gene: TRBV2; J gene: TRBJ2-3
CDR3 protein: CASSERERYLREQFF; V gene: TRBV13; J gene: NA
CDR3 protein: CASSLDPNFRGEKLFF; V gene: TRBV11-2; J gene: TRBJ1-4
CDR3 protein: CASSESGGSQPQHF; V gene: TRBV6-2/TRBV6-3; J gene: TRBJ1-5
CDR3 protein: CASSLKGTEAFF; V gene: TRBV27; J gene: TRBJ1-1
CDR3 protein: CASSPRDRPPNGYTF; V gene: TRBV2; J gene: TRBJ1-2
CDR3 protein: CASSLGAGEGYEQYF; V gene: TRBV11-2; J gene: TRBJ2-7
CDR3 protein: CSAPGVNRGHIRGYTF; V gene: TRBV20-1; J gene: TRBJ1-2
CDR3 protein: CASSFSGNQPQHF; V gene: TRBV12-3/TRBV12-4; J gene: TRBJ1-5
CDR3 protein: CSARDRTGHNFNYGYTF; V gene: TRBV20-1; J gene: TRBJ1-2
CDR3 protein: CAWSLGLYEQYF; V gene: TRBV30; J gene: TRBJ2-7
CDR3 protein: CATQTSPSYNEQFF; V gene: TRBV5-1; J gene: TRBJ2-1
CDR3 protein: CASSESGGVGQPQHF; V gene: TRBV25-1; J gene: TRBJ1-5
CDR3 protein: CASSLDQGRQETQYF; V gene: TRBV5-1; J gene: TRBJ2-5
CDR3 protein: CASSQGERETQYF; V gene: TRBV11-1; J gene: TRBJ2-5
CDR3 protein: CASSQQGWNTEAFF; V gene: TRBV12-3/TRBV12-4; J gene: TRBJ1-1
CDR3 protein: CALSGASGYQETQYF; V gene: TRBV2; J gene: TRBJ2-5
CDR3 protein: CASSFAGQGSTDTQYF; V gene: TRBV11-2; J gene: TRBJ2-3
CDR3 protein: CSARDSGRAHEQYF; V gene: TRBV20-1; J gene: TRBJ2-7
CDR3 protein: CASSSGLAGVETQYF; V gene: TRBV5-1; J gene: TRBJ2-5
CDR3 protein: CASSKDRVVAEAFF; V gene: TRBV11-1; J gene: TRBJ1-1
CDR3 protein: CASSRQGKENTGELFF; V gene: TRBV10-2; J gene: TRBJ2-2
CDR3 protein: CASHLDRPYNEQFF; V gene: TRBV12-5; J gene: TRBJ2-1
CDR3 protein: CASSLGDRGNTEAFF; V gene: TRBV7-9; J gene: TRBJ1-1
CDR3 protein: CASSYSTSGNTIYF; V gene: TRBV6-5; J gene: TRBJ1-3
CDR3 protein: CASKVAANNEQFF; V gene: TRBV6-2/TRBV6-3; J gene: TRBJ2-1
CDR3 protein: CASSPLQGLNTIYF; V gene: TRBV18; J gene: TRBJ1-3
CDR3 protein: CASNLGQANTEAFF; V gene: TRBV6-2/TRBV6-3; J gene: TRBJ1-1
CDR3 protein: CASSSPAGGISTDTQYF; V gene: TRBV28; J gene: TRBJ2-3
CDR3 protein: CASSARTPGELFF; V gene: TRBV2; J gene: TRBJ2-2
CDR3 protein: CASSKSGLAESDTQYF; V gene: TRBV9; J gene: TRBJ2-3
CDR3 protein: CASSSPGREYNEQFF; V gene: TRBV6-2/TRBV6-3; J gene: TRBJ2-1
CDR3 protein: CSVERAGVASYEQYF; V gene: TRBV29-1; J gene: TRBJ2-7
CDR3 protein: CASTLQGSSFYEQYF; V gene: TRBV6-2/TRBV6-3; J gene: TRBJ2-7